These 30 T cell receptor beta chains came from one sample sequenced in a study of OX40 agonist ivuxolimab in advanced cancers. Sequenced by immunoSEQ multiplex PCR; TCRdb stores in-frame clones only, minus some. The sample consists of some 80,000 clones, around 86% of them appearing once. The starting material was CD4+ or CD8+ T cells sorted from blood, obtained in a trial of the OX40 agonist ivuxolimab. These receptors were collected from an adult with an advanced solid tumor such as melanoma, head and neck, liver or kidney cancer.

The CDR3 DNA follows: TGTGCCAGCAGCTTGGCCGCCAGGGGGCGTACAGATACGCAGTATTTT. This sequence encodes CASSLAARGRTDTQYF. The chain has TRBV5-6 and TRBJ2-3; 8 bases fit TRBD1. V gave up 0 bases and J gave up 3 bases; unmatched junction bases: 6. The CDR3 has 16 amino acids. Germline CDR1 SGHDT, CDR2 YYEEEE.

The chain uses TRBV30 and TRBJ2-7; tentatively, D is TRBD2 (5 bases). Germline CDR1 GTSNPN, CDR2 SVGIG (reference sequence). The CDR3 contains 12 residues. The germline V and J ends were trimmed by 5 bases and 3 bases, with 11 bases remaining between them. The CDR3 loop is CAWAGSLYEQYF. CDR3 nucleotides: TGTGCCTGGGCGGGTTCCCTCTACGAGCAGTACTTC.

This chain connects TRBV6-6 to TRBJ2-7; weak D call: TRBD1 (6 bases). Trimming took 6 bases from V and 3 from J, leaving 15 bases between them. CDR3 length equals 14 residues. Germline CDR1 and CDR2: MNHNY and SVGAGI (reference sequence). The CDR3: CASSRGHEYYEQYV. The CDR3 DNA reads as TGTGCCAGCAGCCGGGGACACGAGTACTACGAGCAGTACGTC.

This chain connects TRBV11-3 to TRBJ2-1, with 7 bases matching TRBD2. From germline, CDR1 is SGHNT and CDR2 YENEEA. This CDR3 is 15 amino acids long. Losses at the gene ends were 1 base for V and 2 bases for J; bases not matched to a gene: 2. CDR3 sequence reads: CASSLGLAAYNEQFF. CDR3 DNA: TGTGCCAGCAGCTTAGGCCTAGCGGCCTACAATGAGCAGTTCTTC.

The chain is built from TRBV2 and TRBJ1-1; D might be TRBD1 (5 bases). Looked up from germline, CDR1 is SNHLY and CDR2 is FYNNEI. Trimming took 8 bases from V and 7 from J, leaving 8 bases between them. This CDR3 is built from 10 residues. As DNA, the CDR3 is TGTGCCAGCTGGGACTTTGAAGCTTTCTTT. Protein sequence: CASWDFEAFF.

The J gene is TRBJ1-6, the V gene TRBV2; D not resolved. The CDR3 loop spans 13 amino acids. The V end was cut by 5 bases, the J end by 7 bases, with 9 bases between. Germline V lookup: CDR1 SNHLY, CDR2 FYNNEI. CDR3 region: CASSNGPNSPLHF. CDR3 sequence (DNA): TGTGCCAGCAGTAACGGACCGAATTCACCCCTCCACTTT. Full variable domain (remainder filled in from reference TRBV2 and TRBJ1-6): EPEVTQTPSHQVTQMGQEVILRCVPISNHLYFYWYRQILGQKVEFLVSFYNNEISEKSEIFDDQFSVERPDGSNFTLKIRSTKLEDSAMYFCASSNGPNSPLHFGNGTRLTVT.

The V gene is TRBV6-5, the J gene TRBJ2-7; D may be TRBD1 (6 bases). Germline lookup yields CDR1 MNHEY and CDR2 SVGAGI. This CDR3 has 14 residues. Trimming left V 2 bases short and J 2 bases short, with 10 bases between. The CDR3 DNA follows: TGTGCCAGCAGTTACAACAGGGACACCTACGAGCAGTACTTC. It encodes CASSYNRDTYEQYF.

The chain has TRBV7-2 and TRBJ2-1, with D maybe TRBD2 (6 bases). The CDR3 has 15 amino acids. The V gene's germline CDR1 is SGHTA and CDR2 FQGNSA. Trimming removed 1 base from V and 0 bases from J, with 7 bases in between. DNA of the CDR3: TGTGCCAGCAGCTTAGAGCGGGCCTCCTACAATGAGCAGTTCTTC. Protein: CASSLERASYNEQFF.

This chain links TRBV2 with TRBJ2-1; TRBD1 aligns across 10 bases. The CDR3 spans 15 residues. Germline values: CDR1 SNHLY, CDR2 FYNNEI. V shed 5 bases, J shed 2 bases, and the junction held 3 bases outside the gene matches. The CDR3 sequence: CASSRDRGAYNEQFF. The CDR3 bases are TGTGCCAGCAGTAGGGACAGGGGCGCCTACAATGAGCAGTTCTTC. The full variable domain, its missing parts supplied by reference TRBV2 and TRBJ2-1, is EPEVTQTPSHQVTQMGQEVILRCVPISNHLYFYWYRQILGQKVEFLVSFYNNEISEKSEIFDDQFSVERPDGSNFTLKIRSTKLEDSAMYFCASSRDRGAYNEQFFGPGTRLTVL.

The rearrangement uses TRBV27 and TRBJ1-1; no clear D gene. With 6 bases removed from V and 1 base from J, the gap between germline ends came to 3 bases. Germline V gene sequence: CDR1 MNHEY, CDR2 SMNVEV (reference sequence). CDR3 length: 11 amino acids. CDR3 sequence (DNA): TGTGCCAGCAGCGGGAACACTGAAGCTTTCTTT. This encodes CASSGNTEAFF.

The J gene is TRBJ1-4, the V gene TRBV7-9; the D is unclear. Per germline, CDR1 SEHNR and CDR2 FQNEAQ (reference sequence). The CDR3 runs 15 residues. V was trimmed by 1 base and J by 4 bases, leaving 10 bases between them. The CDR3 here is CASSLDPGNNEKLFF. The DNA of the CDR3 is TGTGCCAGCAGCTTAGACCCGGGAAATAATGAAAAACTGTTTTTT.

In DNA, the CDR3 is TGTGCCAGTAGTAATGACAGGGCGGCTGGAAACACCATATATTTT. It translates to CASSNDRAAGNTIYF. V usage is TRBV19 and J usage is TRBJ1-3; 7 positions agree with TRBD1. This CDR3 is built from 15 residues. Germline CDR1 is LNHDA and CDR2 is SQIVND (reference sequence). The junction had 5 bases not matched to a gene; V was cut back by 4 bases and J by 2 bases.

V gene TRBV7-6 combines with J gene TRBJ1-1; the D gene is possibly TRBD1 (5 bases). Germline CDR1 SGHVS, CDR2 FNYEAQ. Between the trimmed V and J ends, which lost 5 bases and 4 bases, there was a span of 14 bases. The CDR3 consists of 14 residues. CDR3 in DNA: TGTGCCAGCAGCCCGTCTTGGGGGGGCACTGAAGCTTTCTTT. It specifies CASSPSWGGTEAFF.

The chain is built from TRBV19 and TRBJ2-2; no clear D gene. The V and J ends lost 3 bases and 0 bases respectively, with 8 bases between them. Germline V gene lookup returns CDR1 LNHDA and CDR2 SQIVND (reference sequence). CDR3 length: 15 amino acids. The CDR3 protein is CASSIGLTNTGELFF. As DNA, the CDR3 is TGTGCCAGTAGTATTGGCCTTACGAACACCGGGGAGCTGTTTTTT.

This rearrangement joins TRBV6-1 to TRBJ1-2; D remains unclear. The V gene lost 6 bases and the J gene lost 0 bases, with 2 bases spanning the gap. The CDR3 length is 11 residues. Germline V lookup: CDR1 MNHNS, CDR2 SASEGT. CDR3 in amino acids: CASRSNYGYTF. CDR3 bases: TGTGCCAGCAGGTCTAACTATGGCTACACCTTC.

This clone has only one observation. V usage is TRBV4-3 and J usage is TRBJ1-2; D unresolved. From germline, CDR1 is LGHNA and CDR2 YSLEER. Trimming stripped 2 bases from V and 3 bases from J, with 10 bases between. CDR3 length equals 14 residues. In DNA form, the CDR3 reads TGCGCCAGCAGCCAACCTGAGCAGGACTATGGCTACACCTTC. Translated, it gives CASSQPEQDYGYTF.

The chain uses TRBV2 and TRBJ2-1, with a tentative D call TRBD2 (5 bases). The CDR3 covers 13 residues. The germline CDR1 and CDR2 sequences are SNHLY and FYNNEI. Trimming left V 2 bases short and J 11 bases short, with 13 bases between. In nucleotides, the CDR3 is TGTGCCAGCAGTGAAACTAGGGCATCCAAGCAGTTCTTC. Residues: CASSETRASKQFF.

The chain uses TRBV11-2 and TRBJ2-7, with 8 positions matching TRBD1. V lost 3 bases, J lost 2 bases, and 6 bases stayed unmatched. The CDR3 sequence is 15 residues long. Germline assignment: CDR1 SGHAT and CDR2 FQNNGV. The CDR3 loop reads CASSLTGDKTYEQYF. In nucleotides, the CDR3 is TGTGCCAGCAGCTTGACAGGGGATAAGACCTACGAGCAGTACTTC. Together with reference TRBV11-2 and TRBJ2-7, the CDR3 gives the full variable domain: EAGVAQSPRYKIIEKRQSVAFWCNPISGHATLYWYQQILGQGPKLLIQFQNNGVVDDSQLPKDRFSAERLKGVDSTLKIQPAKLEDSAVYLCASSLTGDKTYEQYFGPGTRLTVT.

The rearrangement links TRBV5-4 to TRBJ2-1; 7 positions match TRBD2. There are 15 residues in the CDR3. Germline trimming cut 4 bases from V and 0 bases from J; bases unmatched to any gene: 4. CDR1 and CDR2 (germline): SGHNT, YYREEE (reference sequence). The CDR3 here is CASSPTSDSYNEQFF. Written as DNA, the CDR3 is TGTGCCAGCAGCCCAACTAGCGACTCCTACAATGAGCAGTTCTTC. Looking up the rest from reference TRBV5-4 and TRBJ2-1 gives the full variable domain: ETGVTQSPTHLIKTRGQQVTLRCSSQSGHNTVSWYQQALGQGPQFIFQYYREEENGRGNFPPRFSGLQFPNYSSELNVNALELDDSALYLCASSPTSDSYNEQFFGPGTRLTVL.

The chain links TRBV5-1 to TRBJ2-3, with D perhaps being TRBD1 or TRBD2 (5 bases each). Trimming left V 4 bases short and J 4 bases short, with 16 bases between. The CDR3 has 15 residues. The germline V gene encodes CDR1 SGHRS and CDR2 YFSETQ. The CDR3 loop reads CASSPKSGTADTQYF. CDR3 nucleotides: TGCGCCAGCAGCCCAAAGTCAGGGACGGCAGATACGCAGTATTTT.

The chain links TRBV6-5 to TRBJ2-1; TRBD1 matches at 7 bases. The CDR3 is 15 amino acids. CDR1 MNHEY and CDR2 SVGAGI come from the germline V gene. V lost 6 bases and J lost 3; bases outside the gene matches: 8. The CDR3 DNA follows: TGTGCCAGCAGAACAGGGGAGTCGGACTACAATGAGCAGTTCTTC. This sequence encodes CASRTGESDYNEQFF.

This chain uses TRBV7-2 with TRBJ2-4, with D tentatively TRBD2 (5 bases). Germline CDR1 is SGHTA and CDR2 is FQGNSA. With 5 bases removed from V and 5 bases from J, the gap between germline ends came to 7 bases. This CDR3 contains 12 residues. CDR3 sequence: CASSPLENIQYF. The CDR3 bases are TGTGCCAGCAGCCCACTAGAAAACATTCAGTACTTC.

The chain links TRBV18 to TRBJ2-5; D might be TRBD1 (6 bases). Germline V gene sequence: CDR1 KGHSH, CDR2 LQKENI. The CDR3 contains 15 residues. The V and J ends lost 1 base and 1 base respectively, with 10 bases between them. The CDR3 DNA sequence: TGTGCCAGCTCACCACAGGACAGCGGCCAAGAGACCCAGTACTTC. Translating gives CASSPQDSGQETQYF.

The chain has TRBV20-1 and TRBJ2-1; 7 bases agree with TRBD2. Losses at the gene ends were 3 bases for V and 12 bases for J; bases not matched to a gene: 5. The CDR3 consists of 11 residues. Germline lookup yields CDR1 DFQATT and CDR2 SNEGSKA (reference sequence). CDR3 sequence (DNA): TGCAGTGCTAGGGTGGGCGGGGGGCAGTTCTTC. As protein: CSARVGGGQFF.

The CDR3 nucleotides are TGTGCCAGCAGCCAACAAGGAAACACCATATATTTT. Translated, it gives CASSQQGNTIYF. This chain uses TRBV7-9 with TRBJ1-3; D unresolved. Germline V gene data show CDR1 as SEHNR and CDR2 as FQNEAQ (reference sequence). The CDR3 is 12 residues long. Trimming removed 5 bases from V and 4 bases from J, with 6 bases in between.

The CDR3, as DNA: TGTGCCAGCAGTGGATTGAGAGCTTTCTTT. Translating it yields CASSGLRAFF. V gene TRBV28 combines with J gene TRBJ1-1; D is ambiguous. The V and J ends lost 5 bases and 10 bases respectively, with 8 bases between them. The CDR3 length is 10 residues. CDR1 and CDR2 from the germline V gene are MDHEN and SYDVKM.

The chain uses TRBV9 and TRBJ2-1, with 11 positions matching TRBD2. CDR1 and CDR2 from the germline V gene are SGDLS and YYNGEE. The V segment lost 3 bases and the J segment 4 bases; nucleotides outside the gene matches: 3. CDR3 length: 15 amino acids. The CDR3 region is CASSALAGGYNEQFF. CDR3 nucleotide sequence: TGTGCCAGCAGCGCCCTAGCGGGGGGTTACAATGAGCAGTTCTTC.

CDR3 sequence (DNA): TGCGCCAGCAGTGTTGGCGGGGGTAATGAGCAGTTCTTC. Protein product: CASSVGGGNEQFF. The chain combines TRBV10-2 with TRBJ2-1; 7 bases align to TRBD2. V dropped 4 bases and J dropped 7; count of bases not matched to a gene: 4. Looked up from germline, CDR1 is WSHSY and CDR2 is SAAADI. The length of the CDR3 is 13 residues.

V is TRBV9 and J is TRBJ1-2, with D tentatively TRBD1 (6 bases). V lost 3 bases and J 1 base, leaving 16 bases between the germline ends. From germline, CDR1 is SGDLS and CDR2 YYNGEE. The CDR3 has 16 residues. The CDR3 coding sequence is TGTGCCAGCAGCGCCGGCGCTCGGGACATTAACTATGGCTACACCTTC. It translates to CASSAGARDINYGYTF.

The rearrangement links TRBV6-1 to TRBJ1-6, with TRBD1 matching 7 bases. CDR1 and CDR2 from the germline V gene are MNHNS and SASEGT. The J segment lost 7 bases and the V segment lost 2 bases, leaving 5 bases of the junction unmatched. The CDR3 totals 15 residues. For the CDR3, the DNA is TGTGCCAGCAGTGAATTGGGACAGACAAATTCACCCCTCCACTTT. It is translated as CASSELGQTNSPLHF.